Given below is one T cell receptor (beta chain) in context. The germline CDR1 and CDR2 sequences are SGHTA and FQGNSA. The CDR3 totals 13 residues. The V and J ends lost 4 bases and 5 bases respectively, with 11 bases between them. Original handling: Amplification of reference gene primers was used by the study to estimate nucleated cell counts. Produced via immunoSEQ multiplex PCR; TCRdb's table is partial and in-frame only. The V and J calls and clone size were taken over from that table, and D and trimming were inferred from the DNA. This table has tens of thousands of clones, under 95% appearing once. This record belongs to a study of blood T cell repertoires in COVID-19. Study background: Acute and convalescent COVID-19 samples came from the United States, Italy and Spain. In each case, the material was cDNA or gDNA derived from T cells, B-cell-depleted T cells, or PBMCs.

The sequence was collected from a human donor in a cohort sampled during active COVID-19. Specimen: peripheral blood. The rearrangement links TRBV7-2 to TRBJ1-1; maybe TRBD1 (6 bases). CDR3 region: CASSSIQGTEAFF. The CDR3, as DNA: TGTGCCAGCAGCTCCATACAGGGAACTGAAGCTTTCTTT.